Below are 26 T cell receptor beta chains sequenced from a single sample in a study of blood T cells in healthy people across ages. Next came a second PCR, run for about 6 to 11 cycles, which used a sample-barcoded 5' primer along with a J-beta primer mix. MiXCR, applied by TCRdb to the 5' RACE reads, yields one record per CDR3 protein. The table includes over 500,000 distinct CDR3 sequences, more than 45% detected once. The sample comprised blood. Every receptor here comes from an elderly woman in good health.

The V gene is TRBV3-1, the J gene TRBJ1-2; D gene ambiguous. CDR1 is LGHDT, CDR2 YNNKEL, per germline (reference sequence). The CDR3 runs 15 residues. Deletions cut 7 bases from V and 2 bases from J, with 17 bases between. CDR3 amino acids: CASTPESNKNYGYTF. CDR3 coding DNA: TGTGCCAGCACCCCGGAAAGTAACAAGAACTATGGCTACACCTTC.

The table lists this clonotype with many counts. V and J are TRBV20-1 and TRBJ2-7; D ambiguous. Germline V gene lookup returns CDR1 DFQATT and CDR2 SNEGSKA (reference sequence). This CDR3 contains 12 residues. Trimming left V 3 bases short and J 3 bases short, with 9 bases between. The CDR3 protein is CSASTTDYEQYF. DNA of the CDR3: TGCAGTGCTAGCACTACTGACTACGAGCAGTACTTC.

This clonotype was found once. A read error may explain this, as a much larger clone is one base away. V usage is TRBV10-3 and J usage is TRBJ2-1; D unclear. This CDR3 has 14 residues. Germline-derived CDR1 and CDR2 are ENHRY and SYGVKD. V lost 0 bases to trimming and J lost 2 bases, with 5 bases between them. For the CDR3, the DNA is TGTGCCATCAGTGAGTCAGTGACCTACAATGAGCAGTTCTTC. It specifies CAISESVTYNEQFF.

This clonotype was found a few times. The chain is built from TRBV27 and TRBJ2-2; tentative D call: TRBD2 (5 bases). V lost 6 bases to trimming and J lost 4 bases, with 15 bases between them. The length of the CDR3 is 15 residues. Germline assignment: CDR1 MNHEY and CDR2 SMNVEV (reference sequence). Here the CDR3 reads CASRSLGPLTGELFF. The CDR3 DNA reads TGTGCCAGCAGATCACTAGGTCCCCTCACCGGGGAGCTGTTTTTT.

There are many counts of this clonotype. The chain employs TRBV10-3 and TRBJ2-5; TRBD1 matches 8 bases. The CDR3 covers 12 residues. After removal of 8 bases from V and 3 bases from J, the junction contained 2 bases not matched to a gene. Germline CDR1 reads ENHRY; CDR2 reads SYGVKD. The CDR3 DNA follows: TGTGCCATCGCGGGACAGGAAGAGACCCAGTACTTC. This codes for CAIAGQEETQYF.

A word on this clonotype: One base away lies a much larger clone, so this may be a sequencing read error. The rearrangement links TRBV28 to TRBJ2-4; perhaps TRBD1 as D (5 bases). The J call is doubtful: the DNA matches TRBJ2-7 better. The CDR3 contains 12 residues. The germline gives CDR1 MDHEN, CDR2 SYDVKM. CDR3 sequence reads: CASNTGTYEQYF. DNA for the CDR3: TGTGCCAGCAACACAGGAACCTACGAGCAGTACTTC.

This clonotype was recorded many times. This chain links TRBV7-2 with TRBJ2-7, with D uncertain. V was trimmed by 2 bases and J by 12 bases, leaving 11 bases between them. The CDR3 sequence is 11 residues long. Germline CDR1 is SGHTA and CDR2 is FQGNSA. For the CDR3, the DNA is TGTGCCAGCAGCTTAAGCTACGAGGCGTACTTC. It codes for CASSLSYEAYF.

The genes are TRBV9 and TRBJ2-4; no clear D. CDR1 and CDR2 from the germline V gene are SGDLS and YYNGEE. Trimming removed 0 bases at V and 0 bases at J, with 7 bases between. The CDR3 runs 15 residues. CDR3 amino acids: CASSVGTLAKNIQYF. The CDR3 nucleotides are TGTGCCAGCAGCGTAGGTACCCTAGCCAAAAACATTCAGTACTTC.

V is TRBV3-1 and J is TRBJ2-2; 9 bases match TRBD1. Germline-derived CDR1 and CDR2 are LGHDT and YNNKEL (reference sequence). V lost 4 bases and J lost 4; bases outside the gene matches: 4. The CDR3 runs to 15 residues. The chain's CDR3 is CASSPLTGGTGELFF. CDR3 sequence (DNA): TGTGCCAGCAGCCCTCTGACAGGGGGCACCGGGGAGCTGTTTTTT.

The chain carries TRBV29-1 and TRBJ1-2; D is unclear. Trimming removed 6 bases at V and 3 bases at J, with 14 bases between. The germline V gene encodes CDR1 SQVTM and CDR2 ANQGSEA. The CDR3 loop spans 13 amino acids. In DNA, the CDR3 is TGCAGCGTCCCAGGTGGGGTGGACTATGGCTACACCTTC. Protein: CSVPGGVDYGYTF.

In this sample, this clonotype turned up once. V usage is TRBV15 and J usage is TRBJ2-7; no firm D call. This CDR3 has 16 amino acids. Germline V CDR1 and CDR2: LNHNV, YYDKDF (reference sequence). Trimming took off 0 bases at V and 2 bases at J, with 14 bases between the two ends. In DNA form, the CDR3 reads TGTGCCACCAGCAGAGATTGGAAAGAGTCGACCTACGAGCAGTACTTC. Protein: CATSRDWKESTYEQYF.

In the case of this clonotype: This may stem from a read error, because a much larger clone lies one nucleotide away. The conserved closing phenylalanine or tryptophan is absent in this CDR3, likely reflecting a read error. This chain joins TRBV29-1 and TRBJ2-3, with 9 bases identical to TRBD2. CDR1 and CDR2 from the germline V gene are SQVTM and ANQGSEA. V shed 7 bases, J shed 0 bases, and the junction held 8 bases outside the gene matches. The CDR3 is 15 residues long. Written as DNA, the CDR3 is TGCAGCGGGGGTAGCGGGAGCCCTAGCACAGATACGCAGTATTCT. This encodes CSGGSGSPSTDTQYS.

The J gene is TRBJ2-1, the V gene TRBV13; 9 nucleotides line up with TRBD2. Germline V gives CDR1 PRHDT, CDR2 FYEKMQ (reference sequence). This CDR3 has 14 amino acids. With 5 bases clipped from V and 10 bases from J, the junction kept 9 bases outside the gene matches. Here the CDR3 reads CASSLGLAIIEQFF. The CDR3 DNA sequence: TGTGCCAGCAGCCTTGGACTAGCGATAATCGAGCAGTTCTTC.

As regards this clonotype: A much larger clone is a single base away; this may be a read error. The rearrangement uses TRBV18 and TRBJ2-3, with D unclear. Germline CDR1 KGHSH, CDR2 LQKENI. CDR3 length equals 13 residues. The CDR3 sequence is CASSRAVAETQYF. As DNA, the CDR3 is TGTGCCAGCTCACGTGCAGTTGCAGAGACGCAGTATTTT.

A single count supports this clonotype. The J gene is TRBJ2-3, the V gene TRBV4-1, with 8 positions matching TRBD2. With V trimmed by 3 bases and J by 2 bases, 10 bases remained unmatched. The CDR3 is 17 residues long. Germline V gene sequence: CDR1 MGHRA, CDR2 YSYEKL. CDR3: CASSQMERETHTDTQYF. CDR3 sequence (DNA): TGCGCCAGCAGCCAGATGGAGCGGGAGACCCACACAGATACGCAGTATTTT.

This clonotype is a singleton in its sample. The chain uses TRBV12-3 or TRBV12-4 and TRBJ2-5, with 10 bases that match TRBD1. The J call may be in error: the DNA end matches TRBJ2-7 better. CDR3 length: 15 residues. In DNA, the CDR3 is TGTGCCAGCAGTACACTTGACAGGGGGCCCTACGAGCAGTACTTC. This translates into CASSTLDRGPYEQYF.

In its sample, this clonotype was seen many times. The rearrangement joins TRBV27 to TRBJ2-4; 7 positions match TRBD2. This CDR3 has 15 residues. Germline CDR1 MNHEY, CDR2 SMNVEV (reference sequence). The V and J ends lost 6 bases and 9 bases, in that order; junction bases with no gene match: 14. This chain's CDR3 is CASRPASGVNTIQYF. CDR3 sequence (DNA): TGTGCCAGCAGACCAGCTAGCGGCGTCAACACCATTCAGTACTTC.

The chain employs TRBV5-1 and TRBJ2-6, with TRBD2 as a possible D gene (6 bases). This CDR3 has 16 amino acids. V gave up 1 base and J gave up 0 bases, with 8 bases separating them. The germline V gene has CDR1 SGHRS and CDR2 YFSETQ. The CDR3 bases are TGCGCCAGCAGCTTGTTCGGGAGCTCTGGGGCCAACGTCCTGACTTTC. Its translation is CASSLFGSSGANVLTF.

This clonotype occurred many times. The J gene is TRBJ2-7, the V gene TRBV12-3 or TRBV12-4, with D unclear. The germline V and J ends were trimmed by 3 bases and 5 bases, with 8 bases remaining between them. The CDR3 covers 12 residues. CDR3 residues: CASSLMEHEQYF. CDR3 nucleotide sequence: TGTGCCAGCAGTTTGATGGAGCACGAGCAGTACTTC.

This clonotype was detected ten times or more. The chain links TRBV29-1 to TRBJ2-1; a possible D gene is TRBD2 (6 bases). The CDR3 is 15 residues long. The V gene lost 6 bases and the J gene lost 3 bases, with 18 bases spanning the gap. Germline CDR1 reads SQVTM; CDR2 reads ANQGSEA. CDR3 DNA sequence: TGCAGCGTGCCTACCTCGAGGGGAGGCTACAATGAGCAGTTCTTC. This gives the protein CSVPTSRGGYNEQFF.

This sequence joins TRBV28 and TRBJ2-7; D remains unclear. Trimming removed 5 bases from V and 1 base from J, with 12 bases in between. This CDR3 has 14 residues. Per the germline V gene, CDR1 is MDHEN and CDR2 is SYDVKM. CDR3 bases: TGTGCCAGCAGTGTCCCCCCCGGGTCCTACGAGCAGTACTTC. It translates to CASSVPPGSYEQYF.

This sequence joins TRBV10-2 and TRBJ2-7; D ambiguous. The germline V gene encodes CDR1 WSHSY and CDR2 SAAADI. V lost 4 bases and J 6 bases, leaving 10 bases between the germline ends. This CDR3 spans 12 amino acids. CDR3 nucleotides: TGCGCCAGCAGTGTACTAAGAGCCGAGCAGTACTTC. It codes for CASSVLRAEQYF.

On this clonotype itself: Being one base from a much bigger clone, this may be a read error. This chain links TRBV5-1 with TRBJ2-1; TRBD2 matches 8 bases. In germline, CDR1 is SGHRS, CDR2 YFSETQ. CDR3 length: 15 residues. V lost 2 bases to trimming and J lost 2 bases; unmatched junction nucleotides: 3. The CDR3 coding sequence is TGCGCCAGCAGCTTAGCGGGAGATGCCTACAATGAGCAGTTCTTC. Amino acids: CASSLAGDAYNEQFF.

This clonotype was detected only once. The rearrangement links TRBV5-1 to TRBJ1-4; 8 bases align to TRBD1. Germline V gene sequence: CDR1 SGHRS, CDR2 YFSETQ. V shed 4 bases and J 8 bases; nucleotides not matched to a gene: 10. The CDR3 is 15 amino acids. CDR3 protein: CASSLTGAEMEKLFF. Written as DNA, the CDR3 is TGCGCCAGCAGCCTGACAGGGGCCGAAATGGAAAAACTGTTTTTT.

Remarks on this clonotype: This may arise from a read error, as a much more abundant clone is one base away. V and J are TRBV20-1 and TRBJ2-1; TRBD2 matches 8 bases. Trimming removed 1 base from V and 9 bases from J; junction bases left unmatched: 17. The germline CDR1 and CDR2 sequences are DFQATT and SNEGSKA (reference sequence). CDR3 length: 17 amino acids. DNA of the CDR3: TGCAGTGCTAGAGTTTCAAGGCGAGGAGCGGGAGTGAGTGAGCAGTTCTTC. This codes for CSARVSRRGAGVSEQFF.

This chain joins TRBV12-3 or TRBV12-4 and TRBJ2-3; D gene uncertain. This CDR3 is built from 12 residues. Trimming shortened V by 6 bases and J by 2 bases, and 6 bases separated the two germline ends. In DNA form, the CDR3 reads TGTGCCAGCAGACAAACCACAGATACGCAGTATTTT. Amino acids: CASRQTTDTQYF.